The clone carrying this T cell receptor (beta chain) was detected a few times. This sample stems from a study of shared T cell receptors in the human thymus. Per the germline V gene, CDR1 is MNHEY and CDR2 is SMNVEV (reference sequence). The V end was cut by 5 bases, the J end by 7 bases, with 20 bases between. This CDR3 comprises 15 residues. Sequencing was performed with immunoSEQ multiplex PCR; in TCRdb, only in-frame clones are kept and a portion is missing. This sample has roughly 550,000 clones, with more than 75% found just once. These data are also associated with another study on human thymus T cells. That source adds: In unrelated individuals, thymic repertoires overlapped highly, according to related research.

The V call is TRBV27, the J call TRBJ1-2; perhaps TRBD1 as D (6 bases). The sequence derives from a boy in the first two years of life with a congenital heart defect. Sequenced: thymocytes. The CDR3 loop is CASSARGGNSRGYTF. CDR3 coding DNA: TGTGCCAGCAGTGCCCGTGGGGGCAACTCGCGTGGCTACACCTTC.